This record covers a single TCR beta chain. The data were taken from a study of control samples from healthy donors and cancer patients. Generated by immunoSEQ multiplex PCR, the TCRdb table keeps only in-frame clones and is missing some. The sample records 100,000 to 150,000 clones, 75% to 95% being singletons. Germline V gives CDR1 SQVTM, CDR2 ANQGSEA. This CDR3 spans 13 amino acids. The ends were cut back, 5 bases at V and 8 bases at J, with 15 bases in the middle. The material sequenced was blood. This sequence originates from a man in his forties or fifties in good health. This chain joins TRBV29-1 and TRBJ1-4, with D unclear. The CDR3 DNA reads TGCAGCGTTCAAGCCCGGCTAGGGGAAAAACTGTTTTTT. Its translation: CSVQARLGEKLFF.